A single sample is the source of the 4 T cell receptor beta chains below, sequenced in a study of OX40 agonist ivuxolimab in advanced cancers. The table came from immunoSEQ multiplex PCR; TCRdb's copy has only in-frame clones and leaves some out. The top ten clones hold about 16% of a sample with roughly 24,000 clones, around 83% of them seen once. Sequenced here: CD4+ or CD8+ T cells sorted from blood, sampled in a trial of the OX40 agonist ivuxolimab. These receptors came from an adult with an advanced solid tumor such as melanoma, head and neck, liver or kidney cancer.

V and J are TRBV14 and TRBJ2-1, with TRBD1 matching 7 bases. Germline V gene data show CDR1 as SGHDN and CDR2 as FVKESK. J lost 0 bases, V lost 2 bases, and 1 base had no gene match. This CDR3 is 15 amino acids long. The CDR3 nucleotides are TGTGCCAGCAGCCAACAGGGGGTCTCCTACAATGAGCAGTTCTTC. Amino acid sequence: CASSQQGVSYNEQFF.

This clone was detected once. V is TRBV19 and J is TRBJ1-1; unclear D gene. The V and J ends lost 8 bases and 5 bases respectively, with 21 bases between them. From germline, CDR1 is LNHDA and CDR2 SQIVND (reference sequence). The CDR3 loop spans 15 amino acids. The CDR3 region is CASQVSGSFGTEAFF. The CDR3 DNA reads TGTGCCAGTCAAGTTAGTGGGTCATTCGGAACTGAAGCTTTCTTT.

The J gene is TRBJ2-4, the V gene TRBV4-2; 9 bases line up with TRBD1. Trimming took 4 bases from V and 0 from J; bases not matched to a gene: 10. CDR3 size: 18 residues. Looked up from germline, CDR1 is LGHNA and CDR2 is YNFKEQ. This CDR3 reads CASSPRGGTGLAKNIQYF. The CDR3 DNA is TGTGCCAGCAGCCCCCGTGGGGGGACAGGGTTAGCCAAAAACATTCAGTACTTC.

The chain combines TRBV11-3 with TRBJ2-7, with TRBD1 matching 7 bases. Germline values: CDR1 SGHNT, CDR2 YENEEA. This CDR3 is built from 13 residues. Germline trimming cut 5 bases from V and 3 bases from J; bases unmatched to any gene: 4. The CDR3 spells CASSAGTVYEQYF. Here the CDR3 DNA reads TGTGCCAGCAGCGCCGGGACAGTCTACGAGCAGTACTTC. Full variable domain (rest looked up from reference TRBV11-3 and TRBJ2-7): EAGVVQSPRYKIIEKKQPVAFWCNPISGHNTLYWYLQNLGQGPELLIRYENEEAVDDSQLPKDRFSAERLKGVDSTLKIQPAELGDSAVYLCASSAGTVYEQYFGPGTRLTVT.